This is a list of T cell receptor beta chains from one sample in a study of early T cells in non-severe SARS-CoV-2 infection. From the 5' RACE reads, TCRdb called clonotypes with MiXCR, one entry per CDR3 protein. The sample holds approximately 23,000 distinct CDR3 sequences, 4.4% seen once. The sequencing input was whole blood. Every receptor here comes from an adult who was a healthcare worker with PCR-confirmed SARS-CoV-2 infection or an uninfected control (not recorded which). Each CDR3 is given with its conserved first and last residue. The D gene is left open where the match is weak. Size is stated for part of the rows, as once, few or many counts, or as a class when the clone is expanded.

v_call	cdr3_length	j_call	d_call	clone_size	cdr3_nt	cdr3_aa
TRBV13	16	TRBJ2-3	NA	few	TGTGCCAGCAGCCACCGGACTACAAGCAATAGCGATACGCAGTATTTT	CASSHRTTSNSDTQYF
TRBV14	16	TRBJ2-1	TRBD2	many	TGTGCCAGCAGCCCAACCGGGACTAGCGGGGGGGATGAGCAGTTCTTC	CASSPTGTSGGDEQFF
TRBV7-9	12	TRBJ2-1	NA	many	TGTGCCAGCAGCTACAGGGGAGGTGAGCAGTTCTTC	CASSYRGGEQFF
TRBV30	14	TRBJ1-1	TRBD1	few	TGTGCCTGTGGGACAGGGGAAAGGGGCACTGAAGCTTTCTTT	CACGTGERGTEAFF
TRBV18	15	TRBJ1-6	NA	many	TGTGCCAGCTCACCAATACCGGGCCTTAATTCACCCCTCCACTTT	CASSPIPGLNSPLHF
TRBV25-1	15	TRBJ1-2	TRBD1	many	TGTGCCAGCAGTGCTTCCTTGACAGGGATCTATGGCTACACCTTC	CASSASLTGIYGYTF
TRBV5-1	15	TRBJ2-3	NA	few	TGCGCCAGCATTGAGTCAGGAGAGAGCACAGATACGCAGTATTTT	CASIESGESTDTQYF
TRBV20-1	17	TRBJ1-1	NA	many	TGCAGTGCTAGAGCCGGGGGACCCTGGAACATGAACACTGAAGCTTTCTTT	CSARAGGPWNMNTEAFF
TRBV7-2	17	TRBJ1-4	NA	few	TGTGCCAGCAGCTTAGCGAGGGGCCAGGGCCTGAATGAAAAACTGTTTTTT	CASSLARGQGLNEKLFF
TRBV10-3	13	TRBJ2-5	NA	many	TGTGCCATCAGTGGTGTGGGCGGAGAGACCCAGTACTTC	CAISGVGGETQYF
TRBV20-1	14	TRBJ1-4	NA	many	TGCAGTGCTAGGCCGGGGATGGAGAATGAAAAACTGTTTTTT	CSARPGMENEKLFF
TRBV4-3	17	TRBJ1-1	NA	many	TGCGCCAGCAGCCAAGATTCCGGGACACCTCTGGGCACTGAAGCTTTCTTT	CASSQDSGTPLGTEAFF
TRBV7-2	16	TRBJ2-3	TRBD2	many	TGTGCCAGCAGTTCTAGCGGGGGGCCCCGGGGAGATACGCAGTATTTT	CASSSSGGPRGDTQYF
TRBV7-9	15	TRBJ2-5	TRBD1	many	TGTGCCAGCAGTCCAGGGGGCGCGACTAAAGAGACCCAGTACTTC	CASSPGGATKETQYF
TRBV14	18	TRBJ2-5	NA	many	TGTGCCAGCAGCCAAACCCCATTGGACGGGGAACTGGAAGAGACCCAGTACTTC	CASSQTPLDGELEETQYF
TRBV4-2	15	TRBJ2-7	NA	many	TGTGCCAGCAGCCAAGAAAGGGGCTGGTCCTACGAGCAGTACTTC	CASSQERGWSYEQYF
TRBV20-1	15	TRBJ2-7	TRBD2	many	TGCAGTGGACTGGCCGGAGGCGGGGGGGTCCACGAGCAGTACTTC	CSGLAGGGGVHEQYF
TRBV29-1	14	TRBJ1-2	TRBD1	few	TGCAGCGTTCGGGAGATCGGACAGGGCTATGGCTACACCTTC	CSVREIGQGYGYTF
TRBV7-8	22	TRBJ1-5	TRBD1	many	TGTGCCAGCAGCTTAGCGCATGGCCGGGACAGGGGGCAGACGTATAGCAATCAGCCCCAGCATTTT	CASSLAHGRDRGQTYSNQPQHF
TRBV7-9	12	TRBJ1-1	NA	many	TGTGCCAGCGGGAACAGGCCATATGAAGCTTTCTTT	CASGNRPYEAFF
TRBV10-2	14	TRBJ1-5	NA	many	TGCGCCAGCAGTGAGTCGGACTTAAATCAGCCCCAGCATTTT	CASSESDLNQPQHF
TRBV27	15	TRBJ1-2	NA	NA	TGTGCCAGCAGAAATCAGGACAGTATCCCCTATGGCTACACCTTC	CASRNQDSIPYGYTF
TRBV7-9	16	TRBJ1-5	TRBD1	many	TGTGCCAGCAGCCCAGCAGGGACAGGCTACAATCAGCCCCAGCATTTT	CASSPAGTGYNQPQHF
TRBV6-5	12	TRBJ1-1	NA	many	TGTGCCAGCAGTTACACCAACACTGAAGCTTTCTTT	CASSYTNTEAFF
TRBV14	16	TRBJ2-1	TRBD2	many	TGTGCCAGCAGCCCGGGACTAGCGGGGGAGTACAATGAGCAGTTCTTC	CASSPGLAGEYNEQFF
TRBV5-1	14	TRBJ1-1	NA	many	TGCGCCAGCAGCTTGGTTGCCGAGAACACTGAAGCTTTCTTT	CASSLVAENTEAFF